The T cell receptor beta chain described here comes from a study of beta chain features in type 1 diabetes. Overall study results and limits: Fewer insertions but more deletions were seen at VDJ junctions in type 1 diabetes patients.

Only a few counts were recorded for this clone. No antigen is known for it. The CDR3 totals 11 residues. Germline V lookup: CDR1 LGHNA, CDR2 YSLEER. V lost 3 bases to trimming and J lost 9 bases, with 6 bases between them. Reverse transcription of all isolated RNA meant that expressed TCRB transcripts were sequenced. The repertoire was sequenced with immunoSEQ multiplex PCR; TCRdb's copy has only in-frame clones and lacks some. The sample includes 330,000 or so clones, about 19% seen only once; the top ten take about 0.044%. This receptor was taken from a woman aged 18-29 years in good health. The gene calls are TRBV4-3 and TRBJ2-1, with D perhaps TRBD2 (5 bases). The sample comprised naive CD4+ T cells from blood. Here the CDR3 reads CASSQGSEQFF. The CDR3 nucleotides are TGCGCCAGCAGCCAGGGGAGTGAGCAGTTCTTC.